The source of this TCR beta chain is a study of blood T cell repertoires in COVID-19. About the study: The United States, Italy and Spain provided the acute and convalescent COVID-19 samples. T cells, B-cell-depleted T cells, or PBMCs supplied cDNA or gDNA.

Under the authors' procedure: Estimated nucleated cell counts came from reference gene primer amplification. Clones were sequenced by immunoSEQ multiplex PCR, and TCRdb holds only the in-frame ones, with some missing. V and J calls and clone size are copied from that table; D and trimming were computed from the DNA. Counted here are about 120,000 clones, more than 70% occurring once; the ten biggest clones make up 10%. V was trimmed by 5 bases and J by 3 bases, leaving 13 bases between them. This CDR3 has 15 residues. The germline V gene encodes CDR1 MGHRA and CDR2 YSYEKL. This clone is judged medium-sized.

Sequenced material: peripheral blood. The chain recombines TRBV4-1 with TRBJ2-2; D might be TRBD1 (6 bases). This receptor was obtained from a man between 50 and 59 years old with acute or convalescent COVID-19. This chain's CDR3 is CASSATGYYTGELFF. The CDR3 DNA follows: TGCGCCAGCAGCGCCACAGGGTATTACACCGGGGAGCTGTTTTTT.